This TCR beta chain was captured by sequencing in a study of T-cell memory formation after mild COVID-19. Study-level background: TCR clusters largely stayed donor specific.

The CDR3 has 16 residues. V was trimmed by 5 bases and J by 2 bases, leaving 19 bases between them. Germline CDR1 and CDR2: MNHEY and SVGEGT. Points from the study as a whole: Contracting CD4+ clones were located mainly in CM and EM, and CD8+ clones in EMRA. While clones contracting from day 15 to 85 were balanced between CD4 and CD8, later expanders leaned CD4+. Detection of some responders pre-infection suggested pre-existing cross-reactive memory T cells participated.

This clonotype was counted only a few times. The antigen is undetermined. Using its own MiXCR run on the 5' RACE reads, TCRdb lists one record per CDR3 protein. The profile shows 260,000 or so distinct CDR3 sequences, roughly a sixth of them singletons. Sequences were obtained from PBMCs or a T cell subset sorted from them (not recorded which). This receptor was identified in a man between 18 and 35 years old who had mild COVID-19 (a few samples of this study predate the infection). Cell type and time point are not known. The V gene is TRBV6-2 or TRBV6-3, the J gene TRBJ2-7; TRBD1 or TRBD2 may be the D gene (5 bases each). CDR3 nucleotide sequence: TGTGCCAGCAGTCGCACGCCGAGGGGTTCCACCTACGAGCAGTACGTC. Protein product: CASSRTPRGSTYEQYV.